The TCR beta chain under discussion was sequenced for a study of T cell clonotyping in hematopoietic cell transplantation. The study, taken as a whole, reports: Pathologically expanded recipient clonotypes increased progressively from day 30 to day 180 as diversity fell. CD4 and CD8 repertoire contributions could not be separated without sorting.

As concerns this clone: The antigen is unknown.

The protocol was immunoSEQ multiplex PCR, while the TCRdb copy is restricted to in-frame clones and leaves out a portion. The data show about 5,700 clones, 90% to 95% seen once. There are 17 residues in the CDR3. Germline CDR1 and CDR2: SGHTA and FQGTGA. After removal of 4 bases from V and 1 base from J, the junction contained 2 bases not matched to a gene. This TCR was sampled from a female patient between 50 and 60 years old who had an allogeneic stem cell transplant from an unrelated donor, so T cells may come from the graft donor. Some clones in this sample may be carry-over from other donors' samples. The chain recombines TRBV7-3 with TRBJ2-2; TRBD2 matches at 14 bases. The sequences come from peripheral blood mononuclear cells, collected 100 days after allogeneic stem cell transplant. This CDR3 is CASSSGLAGVNTGELFF. For the CDR3, the DNA is TGTGCCAGCAGCTCGGGACTAGCGGGGGTGAACACCGGGGAGCTGTTTTTT.